The entry below gives a single T cell receptor beta chain sequence along with its context. The antigen is unknown. This sample was taken from a study of cytomegalovirus exposure and HLA in healthy donors. Points from the study as a whole: Reported findings show TCR beta sequences accurately forecast HLA-A and HLA-B alleles in most subjects.

Primers included in the PCR were 60 Vbeta and 13 Jbeta primers. Sequencing used immunoSEQ multiplex PCR; TCRdb keeps in-frame clones, though not all of them. Among roughly 70,000 clones listed, just under 75% were seen once. CDR1 and CDR2 from the germline V gene are WSHSY and SAAADI. V shed 4 bases and J 9 bases; nucleotides not matched to a gene: 7. The CDR3 spans 14 residues. Sample: PBMCs. V gene TRBV10-2 combines with J gene TRBJ2-1; 9 nucleotides line up with TRBD2. The TCR sequence derives from a human donor in good health. The CDR3 DNA reads as TGCGCCAGCAGTGCTAGCGGGACCCGGGGTGAGCAGTTCTTC. It translates to CASSASGTRGEQFF.